The clone carrying this TCR beta chain showed up many times. The data originate from a study of early T cells in non-severe SARS-CoV-2 infection. CDR1 is DFQATT, CDR2 SNEGSKA, per germline (reference sequence). V shed 6 bases and J 1 base; nucleotides not matched to a gene: 5. There are 15 residues in the CDR3. In the library, individual cDNA molecules carried attached unique molecular identifiers. TCRdb reprocessed the 5' RACE reads via MiXCR and lists one record per CDR3 protein. The sample lists more than 50,000 distinct CDR3 sequences, roughly 5.3% occurring once. The rearrangement uses TRBV20-1 and TRBJ2-3, with 12 bases lining up with TRBD2. What was sequenced was whole blood. The receptor's source is an adult who was a healthcare worker with PCR-confirmed SARS-CoV-2 infection or an uninfected control (not recorded which). The CDR3 sequence is CSARRLAGGTDTQYF. The CDR3 DNA follows: TGCAGTGCCCGCCGACTAGCGGGGGGCACAGATACGCAGTATTTT.